This T cell receptor beta chain emerged from a study of T cell changes during pregnancy in multiple sclerosis. Germline V lookup: CDR1 SGHTA, CDR2 FQGNSA. V lost 6 bases and J lost 6; bases outside the gene matches: 13. CDR3 size: 16 residues. TCRdb keeps only in-frame clones here, not all; method: immunoSEQ multiplex PCR. Found here are 100,000 to 150,000 clones, 85% to 95% of them singletons; the top ten hold 6.2%. This clone has just one count. The J gene is TRBJ1-2, the V gene TRBV7-2, with 10 bases matching TRBD1. The sequencing used peripheral blood, collected before pregnancy. The TCR sequence derives from a female donor with multiple sclerosis, enrolled in a pregnancy study. The DNA for the CDR3 is TGTGCCAGCAGGCGAGCCGGGACAGGGGCCCTCAATGGCTACACCTTC. It encodes CASRRAGTGALNGYTF.